This T cell receptor beta chain comes out of a study of blood T cells in healthy people across ages. For the second PCR, which ran for about 6 to 12 cycles, a sample-barcoded 5' primer and a J-beta primer mix were used. TCRdb analysed the 5' RACE reads with MiXCR anew, one entry per CDR3 protein. In the table there are about 570,000 distinct CDR3 sequences, 25% to 35% of which are singletons. This CDR3 spans 14 amino acids. This clonotype was found a few times. These data were also reused for a study on T cells of mothers and their children. That report notes: Inherited differences only slightly affect thymic shaping of TCR recombination output.

The receptor was derived from a boy aged 2 to 9 in good health. This chain links TRBV12-3 or TRBV12-4 with TRBJ2-5; D may be TRBD1 (5 bases). The tail of the sequence fits TRBJ2-7 better, so the J call may be wrong. The sample taken for sequencing was blood. The CDR3 reads CASNPKGPFNEQYF. Here the CDR3 DNA reads TGTGCCAGCAACCCTAAGGGGCCCTTCAACGAGCAGTACTTC.